One and the same sample provided the 27 T cell receptor beta chains below, sequenced in a study of shared T cell receptors in the human thymus. The data were produced by immunoSEQ multiplex PCR, yet TCRdb's version contains in-frame clones alone and is incomplete. Seen here are 600,000 to 900,000 clones, 70% to 90% observed once, and the top ten hold approximately 0.01%. This sample was shared with a second study, whose subject was human thymus T cells.

The sequencing sample was made of thymocytes. These receptor sequences come from a girl younger than two with a congenital heart defect.

The V and J genes are TRBV15 and TRBJ1-5; 12 bases agree with TRBD1. Trimming cost V 6 bases and J 1 base; bases outside gene matches: 10. Germline V gene data show CDR1 as LNHNV and CDR2 as YYDKDF (reference sequence). The CDR3 has 18 residues. The CDR3 nucleotides read TGTGCCACCAGACACCCGGGACAGGGGGCCGGGAGCAATCAGCCCCAGCATTTT. It encodes CATRHPGQGAGSNQPQHF.

CDR3 residues: CASSLLDSYEQYF. CDR3 coding DNA: TGCGCCAGCAGCCTACTCGACAGCTACGAGCAGTACTTC. The V gene is TRBV4-1, the J gene TRBJ2-7; possible D gene TRBD1, 5 bases. Trimming left V 4 bases short and J 3 bases short, with 10 bases between. Germline V gives CDR1 MGHRA, CDR2 YSYEKL. The CDR3 contains 13 residues.

This clone appeared once. The chain uses TRBV5-5 and TRBJ1-6, with 8 bases identical to TRBD1. The germline V gene has CDR1 SGHKS and CDR2 YYEKEE (reference sequence). V gave up 2 bases and J gave up 8 bases; unmatched junction bases: 3. The CDR3 totals 14 residues. The CDR3 nucleotides read TGTGCCAGCAGCTTAGGACAGGGACATTCACCCCTCCACTTT. It encodes CASSLGQGHSPLHF.

The rearrangement links TRBV28 to TRBJ1-3, with D perhaps matching TRBD1 (5 bases). In germline, CDR1 is MDHEN, CDR2 SYDVKM. The CDR3 contains 12 residues. Trimming pared 8 bases from V and 8 bases from J, leaving 13 bases between. In nucleotides, the CDR3 is TGTGCCAGCGGGGGGGTGGGGGACACCATATATTTT. Translation: CASGGVGDTIYF.

The chain uses TRBV2 and TRBJ2-1; D might be TRBD2 (7 bases). Germline CDR1 reads SNHLY; CDR2 reads FYNNEI. CDR3 length equals 19 residues. V lost 6 bases and J 2 bases, leaving 26 bases between the germline ends. The CDR3 is CASRSLGGQKFLPYNEQFF. The DNA of the CDR3 is TGTGCCAGCAGATCTCTCGGGGGGCAGAAGTTCCTTCCCTACAATGAGCAGTTCTTC.

The chain has TRBV4-1 and TRBJ1-1, with a possible D match to TRBD1 (6 bases). Trimming removed 5 bases from V and 7 bases from J, with 20 bases in between. Germline CDR1 reads MGHRA; CDR2 reads YSYEKL. The CDR3 has 15 residues. The CDR3 protein is CASSSFPGGQGEAFF. DNA for the CDR3: TGCGCCAGCAGCTCATTCCCCGGGGGGCAAGGTGAAGCTTTCTTT.

The chain carries TRBV2 and TRBJ1-6, with D perhaps matching TRBD1 (5 bases). This CDR3 is 16 amino acids long. V gave up 4 bases and J gave up 8 bases, with 18 bases separating them. Germline V CDR1 and CDR2: SNHLY, FYNNEI. The CDR3 DNA reads as TGTGCCAGCAGTGCCAGGGTTCCGTCATCAGATTCACCCCTCCACTTT. This sequence encodes CASSARVPSSDSPLHF.

Concerning this clone: In the same sample, other DNA sequences code for this CDR3. In DNA, the CDR3 is TGTGCCAGCAGCCGACAGGGGAATCAGCCCCAGCATTTT. Protein sequence: CASSRQGNQPQHF. V and J are TRBV7-9 and TRBJ1-5, with TRBD1 identical over 8 bases. This CDR3 has 13 amino acids. The V and J ends lost 5 bases and 4 bases, in that order; junction bases with no gene match: 1. Per the germline V gene, CDR1 is SEHNR and CDR2 is FQNEAQ (reference sequence).

The genes are TRBV15 and TRBJ1-1; a weak D match, TRBD1 (5 bases). The germline V gene encodes CDR1 LNHNV and CDR2 YYDKDF (reference sequence). The CDR3 has 15 amino acids. Trimming removed 1 base from V and 3 bases from J, with 12 bases in between. The DNA of the CDR3 is TGTGCCACCAGCAGAGTTTGGGGCTCTTACACTGAAGCTTTCTTT. Its translation: CATSRVWGSYTEAFF.

The chain employs TRBV6-6 and TRBJ2-3; TRBD2 might be the D (6 bases). Germline V gives CDR1 MNHNY, CDR2 SVGAGI (reference sequence). Trimming shortened V by 8 bases and J by 4 bases, and 13 bases separated the two germline ends. The CDR3 extends over 13 amino acids. CDR3: CASAWGEPDTQYF. As DNA, the CDR3 is TGTGCCAGCGCCTGGGGGGAGCCAGATACGCAGTATTTT.

The gene calls are TRBV6-1 and TRBJ1-6, with D perhaps matching TRBD1 (6 bases). Trimming shortened V by 3 bases and J by 10 bases, and 22 bases separated the two germline ends. CDR3 size: 17 residues. CDR1 is MNHNS, CDR2 SASEGT, per germline. In nucleotides, the CDR3 is TGTGCCAGCAGTGAGAGAGGCAGGGGAAAGTTTCGATCACCCCTCCACTTT. This encodes CASSERGRGKFRSPLHF.

The V gene is TRBV9, the J gene TRBJ2-1; no firm D call. The CDR3 spans 14 residues. The germline V and J ends were trimmed by 4 bases and 5 bases, with 13 bases remaining between them. Germline V gene sequence: CDR1 SGDLS, CDR2 YYNGEE. In DNA form, the CDR3 reads TGTGCCAGCAGCTCAAAGACATCCCACAATGAGCAGTTCTTC. Translation: CASSSKTSHNEQFF.

The V and J genes are TRBV28 and TRBJ2-1; TRBD2 matches at 7 bases. CDR1 is MDHEN, CDR2 SYDVKM, per germline. Trimming took 3 bases from V and 2 from J; bases not matched to a gene: 7. The CDR3 has 16 residues. For the CDR3, the DNA is TGTGCCAGCAGTTTGGGAGGGACCCTTACCTACAATGAGCAGTTCTTC. This codes for CASSLGGTLTYNEQFF.

This chain uses TRBV19 with TRBJ2-5; TRBD1 is a possible D gene (6 bases). Trimming left V 5 bases short and J 4 bases short, with 14 bases between. Germline V gene data show CDR1 as LNHDA and CDR2 as SQIVND (reference sequence). The CDR3 has 14 amino acids. CDR3 sequence: CASSLLGQRETQYF. The CDR3 nucleotides are TGTGCCAGTAGTCTACTAGGACAGAGAGAGACCCAGTACTTC.

The chain combines TRBV30 with TRBJ1-1; TRBD1 is a possible D gene (6 bases). V was shortened by 0 bases and J by 0 bases, with 26 bases between the two germline ends. CDR1 and CDR2 from the germline V gene are GTSNPN and SVGIG (reference sequence). The CDR3 totals 20 residues. The CDR3 coding sequence is TGTGCCTGGAGTGTACTTTTCTGGCCGGATGGGGGGGCCATGAACACTGAAGCTTTCTTT. Its translation: CAWSVLFWPDGGAMNTEAFF.

This sequence joins TRBV6-5 and TRBJ1-2; TRBD1 aligns across 10 bases. This CDR3 has 13 residues. Germline V gene data show CDR1 as MNHEY and CDR2 as SVGAGI. Trimming removed 5 bases from V and 7 bases from J; junction bases left unmatched: 4. DNA for the CDR3: TGTGCCAGCAGTGGGACAGGGGACGGTGGCTACACCTTC. This codes for CASSGTGDGGYTF.

The chain employs TRBV5-1 and TRBJ2-1, with TRBD2 matching 14 bases. The V gene end was trimmed by 8 bases and the J gene end by 4 bases; junction bases not matched to a gene: 5. Germline CDR1 is SGHRS and CDR2 is YFSETQ. The CDR3 runs to 15 residues. Here the CDR3 DNA reads TGCGCCAGTTCGACTAGCGGGGGGGAATACAATGAGCAGTTCTTC. Amino acids: CASSTSGGEYNEQFF.

The table lists this clone with a few counts. The V and J genes are TRBV10-2 and TRBJ2-1, with 15 bases identical to TRBD2. The CDR3 contains 14 residues. J was trimmed by 7 bases and V by 8 bases; bases with no gene match: 3. Per germline, CDR1 WSHSY and CDR2 SAAADI. In DNA, the CDR3 is TGCGCCAGCTCAGGACTAGCGGGGGGGAATGAGCAGTTCTTC. Its translation: CASSGLAGGNEQFF.

Details on this clone: Different DNA sequences within this sample yield the same CDR3. J is TRBJ2-7 and V is TRBV20-1; D is ambiguous. V gave up 2 bases and J gave up 4 bases, with 6 bases separating them. The germline CDR1 and CDR2 sequences are DFQATT and SNEGSKA (reference sequence). The CDR3 extends over 11 amino acids. CDR3 residues: CSARQVYEQYF. The CDR3 nucleotides are TGCAGTGCTAGACAGGTATACGAGCAGTACTTC.

The sample holds one count of this clone. The chain joins TRBV6-5 to TRBJ1-1; D call uncertain. This CDR3 is built from 15 residues. Trimming shortened V by 0 bases and J by 4 bases, and 12 bases separated the two germline ends. Germline V gives CDR1 MNHEY, CDR2 SVGAGI. The chain's CDR3 is CASSYSKSVATEAFF. The CDR3 DNA sequence: TGTGCCAGCAGTTACTCGAAATCAGTTGCCACTGAAGCTTTCTTT.

In DNA form, the CDR3 reads TGTGCCAGCAGCTTATTGCCACGAGTAGTCGCTGAAGCTTTCTTT. As protein: CASSLLPRVVAEAFF. The V gene is TRBV7-4, the J gene TRBJ1-1; no clear D gene. Trimming removed 2 bases from V and 6 bases from J, with 16 bases in between. Germline V gives CDR1 SGHVT, CDR2 SQSDAQ. The CDR3 sequence is 15 residues long.

The J gene is TRBJ1-6, the V gene TRBV5-4; 8 bases line up with TRBD1. From germline, CDR1 is SGHNT and CDR2 YYREEE (reference sequence). V was clipped by 4 bases and J by 9 bases; unmatched bases: 9. This CDR3 spans 15 amino acids. The CDR3, as DNA: TGTGCCAGCAGCCGCCGGACAGGGAAAAGTTCACCCCTCCACTTT. Its translation: CASSRRTGKSSPLHF.

J is TRBJ2-3 and V is TRBV2; D unresolved. The CDR3 extends over 14 amino acids. Trimming left V 6 bases short and J 0 bases short, with 10 bases between. The germline CDR1 and CDR2 sequences are SNHLY and FYNNEI. CDR3 amino acids: CASRGLGSTDTQYF. The CDR3 region has the DNA TGTGCCAGCAGGGGCCTCGGAAGCACAGATACGCAGTATTTT.

The V call is TRBV7-9, the J call TRBJ2-5; 9 bases match TRBD1. Germline V gives CDR1 SEHNR, CDR2 FQNEAQ (reference sequence). The length of the CDR3 is 19 residues. With V trimmed by 2 bases and J by 3 bases, 16 bases remained unmatched. DNA of the CDR3: TGTGCCAGCAGCTTACTTACCGCCGGGACAGGGTTATCGGAAGAGACCCAGTACTTC. Translation: CASSLLTAGTGLSEETQYF.

The genes are TRBV6-6 and TRBJ1-4, with no clear D. Germline CDR1 reads MNHNY; CDR2 reads SVGAGI (reference sequence). The V and J ends lost 2 bases and 10 bases respectively, with 14 bases between them. The CDR3 is 14 amino acids. CDR3 sequence: CASSYHRGGRKLFF. CDR3 DNA sequence: TGTGCCAGCAGTTACCATAGAGGAGGGCGAAAACTGTTTTTT.

This clone was picked up a small number of times. The chain joins TRBV4-1 to TRBJ1-1; D call uncertain. With 0 bases removed from V and 5 bases from J, the gap between germline ends came to 10 bases. This CDR3 spans 14 amino acids. CDR1 is MGHRA and CDR2 is YSYEKL in the germline V gene. The CDR3 loop reads CASSQDGSGTEAFF. CDR3 in DNA: TGCGCCAGCAGCCAAGACGGGTCGGGAACTGAAGCTTTCTTT.

The chain has TRBV27 and TRBJ1-1, with D possibly TRBD1 on 6 matching bases. The ends were cut back, 6 bases at V and 5 bases at J, with 16 bases in the middle. The CDR3 extends over 14 amino acids. Per germline, CDR1 MNHEY and CDR2 SMNVEV (reference sequence). CDR3 protein: CASSQQGGGTEAFF. Written as DNA, the CDR3 is TGTGCCAGCAGCCAGCAAGGGGGAGGGACTGAAGCTTTCTTT.